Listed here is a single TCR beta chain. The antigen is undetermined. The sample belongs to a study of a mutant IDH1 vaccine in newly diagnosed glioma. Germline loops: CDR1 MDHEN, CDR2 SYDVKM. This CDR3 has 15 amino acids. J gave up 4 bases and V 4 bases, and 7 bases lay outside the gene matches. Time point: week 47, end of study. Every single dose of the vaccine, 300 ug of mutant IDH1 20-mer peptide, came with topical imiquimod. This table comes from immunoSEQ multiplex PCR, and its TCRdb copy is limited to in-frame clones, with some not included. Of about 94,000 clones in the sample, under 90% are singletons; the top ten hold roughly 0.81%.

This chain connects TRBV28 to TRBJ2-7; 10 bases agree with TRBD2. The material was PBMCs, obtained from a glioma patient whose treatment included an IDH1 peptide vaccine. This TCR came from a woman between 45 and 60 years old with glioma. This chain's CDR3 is CASSSIGTSAYEQYF. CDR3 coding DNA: TGTGCCAGCAGTTCCATAGGGACTAGCGCTTACGAGCAGTACTTC.